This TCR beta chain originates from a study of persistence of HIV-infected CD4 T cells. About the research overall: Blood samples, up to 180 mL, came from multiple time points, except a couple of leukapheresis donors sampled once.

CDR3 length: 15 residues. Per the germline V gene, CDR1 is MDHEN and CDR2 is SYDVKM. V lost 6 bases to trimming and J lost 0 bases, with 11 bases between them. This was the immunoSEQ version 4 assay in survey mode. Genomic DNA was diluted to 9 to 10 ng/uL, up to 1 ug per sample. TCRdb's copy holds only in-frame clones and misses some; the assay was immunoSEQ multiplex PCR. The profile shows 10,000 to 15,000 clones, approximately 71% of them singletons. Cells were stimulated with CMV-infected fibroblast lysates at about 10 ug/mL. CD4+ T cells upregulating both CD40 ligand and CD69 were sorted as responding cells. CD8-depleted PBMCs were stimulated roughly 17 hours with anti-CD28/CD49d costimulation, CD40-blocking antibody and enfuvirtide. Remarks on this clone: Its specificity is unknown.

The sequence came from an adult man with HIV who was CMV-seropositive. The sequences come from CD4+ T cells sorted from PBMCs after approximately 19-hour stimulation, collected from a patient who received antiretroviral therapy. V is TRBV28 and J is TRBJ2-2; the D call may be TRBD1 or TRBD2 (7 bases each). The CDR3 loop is CASSQGGANTGELFF. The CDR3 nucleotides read TGTGCCAGCAGCCAGGGGGGGGCGAACACCGGGGAGCTGTTTTTT.